The clone carrying this TCR beta chain was detected ten times or more. At one end, the junction sequence differs from germline, possibly due to a read error. The CDR3 loop spans 15 amino acids. Germline-derived CDR1 and CDR2 are MGHRA and YSYEKL. This record comes from a study of identical twins. From the 5' RACE reads, TCRdb called clonotypes with MiXCR, one entry per CDR3 protein. Counted here are 550,000 to 800,000 distinct CDR3 sequences, less than 9% occurring once; the ten biggest clones make up around 1.6%. The same sample was also studied in work on yellow fever vaccine responses in identical twins.

This chain links TRBV4-1 with TRBJ2-1; 11 nucleotides align to TRBD2. This TCR was sampled from a woman aged 18 to 35 in good health. Sample: PBMCs. The CDR3 loop reads CASSQVAGGYNEQFF. The CDR3 DNA follows: TGTGCCAGCAGTCAAGTAGCGGGAGGGTACAATGAGCAGTTCTTC.